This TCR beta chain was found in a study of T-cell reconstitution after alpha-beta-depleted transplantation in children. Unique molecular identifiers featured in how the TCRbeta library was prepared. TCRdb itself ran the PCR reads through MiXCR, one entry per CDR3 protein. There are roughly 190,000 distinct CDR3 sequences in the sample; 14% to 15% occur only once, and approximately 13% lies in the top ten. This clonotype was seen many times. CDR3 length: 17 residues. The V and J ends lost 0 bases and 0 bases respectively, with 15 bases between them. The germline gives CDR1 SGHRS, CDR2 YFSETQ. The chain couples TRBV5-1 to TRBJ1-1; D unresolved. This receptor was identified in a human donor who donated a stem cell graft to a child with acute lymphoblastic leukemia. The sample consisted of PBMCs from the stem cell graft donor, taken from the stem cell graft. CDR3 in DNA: TGCGCCAGCAGCTTGGGGCAGCTATATTCCATGAACACTGAAGCTTTCTTT. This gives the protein CASSLGQLYSMNTEAFF.